This T cell receptor beta chain stems from a study of cytomegalovirus exposure and HLA in healthy donors. Study-wide results and limits: Many donors carried some public TCRs, although rarity characterized most TCR sequences. Researchers catalogued roughly 150 TCR beta chains as cytomegalovirus-associated.

On this clone itself: As yet, its antigen is unknown.

These donors were members of the approximately 110-subject validation cohort, a group separate from the approximately 680-subject first cohort. The table came from immunoSEQ multiplex PCR; TCRdb's copy has only in-frame clones and leaves some out. This table has around 170,000 clones, around nine tenths appearing once. The CDR3 is 16 amino acids. V was trimmed by 4 bases and J by 3 bases, leaving 17 bases between them. CDR1 and CDR2 from the germline V gene are SGHDT and YYEEEE. This receptor was identified in a man aged 18 to 29 in good health and CMV-seronegative. This sequence joins TRBV5-6 and TRBJ2-1; D call uncertain. Specimen: PBMCs. The CDR3 DNA is TGTGCCAGCAGCCAACCGAGCTTTCCCGTCTACAATGAGCAGTTCTTC. It is translated as CASSQPSFPVYNEQFF. Full variable domain (rest looked up from reference TRBV5-6 and TRBJ2-1): DAGVTQSPTHLIKTRGQQVTLRCSPKSGHDTVSWYQQALGQGPQFIFQYYEEEERQRGNFPDRFSGHQFPNYSSELNVNALLLGDSALYLCASSQPSFPVYNEQFFGPGTRLTVL.